Presented here are 27 T cell receptor beta chains from one specimen sequenced in a study of beta chain features in type 1 diabetes. Every isolated RNA sample was fully reverse transcribed, so sequencing captured expressed TCRB transcripts. Here immunoSEQ multiplex PCR was the method, and the copy in TCRdb shows in-frame clones only, minus some. The table has about 620,000 clones, 15% to 18% seen once. Sequenced material: naive CD4+ T cells from blood. Receptors originate from a young man in good health.

This clone was counted between two and nine times. In DNA, the CDR3 is TGTGCCAGCAGCGGGCAGACAGGGGATAGCAATCAGCCCCAGCATTTT. Encoded protein: CASSGQTGDSNQPQHF. This sequence joins TRBV21-1 and TRBJ1-5; TRBD1 was called by the table and not checked on the DNA. TRBV21-1 is assigned pseudogene status. CDR3 length: 16 amino acids.

The chain is built from TRBV7-9 and TRBJ1-3; D remains unclear. V was cut by 5 bases and J by 0 bases, with 11 bases left in between. The CDR3 has 15 amino acids. The V gene's germline CDR1 is SEHNR and CDR2 FQNEAQ (reference sequence). This chain's CDR3 is CASSHQRSSGNTIYF. As DNA, the CDR3 is TGTGCCAGCAGCCACCAACGGAGCTCTGGAAACACCATATATTTT.

This chain uses TRBV7-7 with TRBJ2-1; D uncertain. Germline assignment: CDR1 SSHAT and CDR2 FNYEAQ (reference sequence). Deletions cut 5 bases from V and 1 base from J, with 12 bases between. This CDR3 has 15 residues. In DNA form, the CDR3 reads TGTGCCAGCAGCACCGGCCCTCGGTCCTACAATGAGCAGTTCTTC. Its translation: CASSTGPRSYNEQFF.

This clone was seen a few times. The gene calls are TRBV18 and TRBJ2-6, with D uncertain. CDR1 is KGHSH, CDR2 LQKENI, per germline. The CDR3 contains 14 residues. The V and J ends lost 2 bases and 0 bases respectively, with 2 bases between them. The DNA for the CDR3 is TGTGCCAGCTCACCAAACTCTGGGGCCAACGTCCTGACTTTC. This encodes CASSPNSGANVLTF. The whole variable domain, remainder taken from reference TRBV18 and TRBJ2-6, is NAGVMQNPRHLVRRRGQEARLRCSPMKGHSHVYWYRQLPEEGLKFMVYLQKENIIDESGMPKERFSAEFPKEGPSILRIQQVVRGDSAAYFCASSPNSGANVLTFGAGSRLTVL.

This clone was counted between two and nine times. The chain uses TRBV9 and TRBJ2-1; possibly TRBD1 for D (6 bases). V lost 0 bases and J lost 2, with 9 bases in between. CDR3 size: 15 residues. Looked up from germline, CDR1 is SGDLS and CDR2 is YYNGEE. CDR3 amino acids: CASSVAWTAYNEQFF. Written as DNA, the CDR3 is TGTGCCAGCAGCGTAGCCTGGACAGCCTACAATGAGCAGTTCTTC.

The chain joins TRBV5-1 to TRBJ2-5, with 12 positions matching TRBD2. Germline loops: CDR1 SGHRS, CDR2 YFSETQ. J was trimmed by 4 bases and V by 4 bases; bases with no gene match: 8. This CDR3 has 16 amino acids. The CDR3 here is CASSLRLAGVSETQYF. The CDR3 region has the DNA TGCGCCAGCAGCCTCCGACTAGCGGGGGTTTCAGAGACCCAGTACTTC.

The V gene is TRBV29-1, the J gene TRBJ2-5; D remains ambiguous. Trimming took 7 bases from V and 4 from J, leaving 7 bases between them. This CDR3 contains 10 residues. Germline CDR1 SQVTM, CDR2 ANQGSEA. The CDR3 coding sequence is TGCAGCGCTGAGCGAGAGACCCAGTACTTC. Translation gives CSAERETQYF.

This clone occurred a few times. The chain links TRBV15 to TRBJ1-5; D is perhaps TRBD1 (5 bases). V gave up 5 bases and J gave up 11 bases, with 25 bases separating them. The CDR3 is 16 residues long. Per germline, CDR1 LNHNV and CDR2 YYDKDF (reference sequence). Here the CDR3 DNA reads TGTGCCACCAGCGGCCTGGGTCAGGGTTGGGGGATGGCCCAGCATTTT. Encoded protein: CATSGLGQGWGMAQHF.

The chain uses TRBV4-1 and TRBJ2-7, with 8 positions matching TRBD2. V lost 3 bases, J lost 0 bases, and 4 bases stayed unmatched. Germline CDR1 MGHRA, CDR2 YSYEKL. The CDR3 is 15 residues long. CDR3: CASSQISGSSYEQYF. The CDR3, as DNA: TGCGCCAGCAGCCAGATAAGCGGGAGCTCCTACGAGCAGTACTTC.

The gene calls are TRBV19 and TRBJ2-7; D unclear. This CDR3 has 13 residues. The germline CDR1 and CDR2 sequences are LNHDA and SQIVND (reference sequence). V gave up 1 base and J gave up 6 bases, with 10 bases separating them. The CDR3 coding sequence is TGTGCCAGTAGTATAGCCGCGTTTGGCGAGCAGTACTTC. Encoded protein: CASSIAAFGEQYF.

This clone was seen a handful of times. The V call is TRBV18, the J call TRBJ2-1; 9 nucleotides match TRBD1. The CDR3 runs to 15 residues. Germline V gives CDR1 KGHSH, CDR2 LQKENI. Trimming removed 6 bases from V and 5 bases from J; junction bases left unmatched: 8. The CDR3 protein is CASSDAGQGNNEQFF. The CDR3 coding sequence is TGTGCCAGCTCCGACGCGGGACAGGGTAACAATGAGCAGTTCTTC.

This clone was counted between two and nine times. The chain joins TRBV28 to TRBJ2-1; D possibly corresponds to TRBD2 (5 bases). Trimming shortened V by 10 bases and J by 0 bases, and 10 bases separated the two germline ends. The CDR3 spans 13 residues. Germline V gene data show CDR1 as MDHEN and CDR2 as SYDVKM. The CDR3 reads CATTSTSYNEQFF. The CDR3 DNA is TGTGCCACAACTAGTACCTCCTACAATGAGCAGTTCTTC.

The J gene is TRBJ2-1, the V gene TRBV4-1; D not resolved. The CDR3 has 16 residues. Trimming shortened V by 5 bases and J by 0 bases, and 14 bases separated the two germline ends. Germline CDR1 and CDR2: MGHRA and YSYEKL. Here the CDR3 DNA reads TGCGCCAGCAGCGAGACGGGCCGGTCCTCCTACAATGAGCAGTTCTTC. The encoded protein is CASSETGRSSYNEQFF.

In its sample, this clone was seen a few times. The chain has TRBV7-7 and TRBJ2-1, with D maybe TRBD2 (6 bases). This CDR3 spans 14 amino acids. The V gene's germline CDR1 is SSHAT and CDR2 FNYEAQ (reference sequence). V lost 1 base, J lost 6 bases, and 10 bases lay in between. CDR3 sequence reads: CASSLDRGINEQFF. The CDR3 coding sequence is TGTGCCAGCAGCTTAGATCGGGGGATCAATGAGCAGTTCTTC.

This clone was seen only a few times. The CDR3 reads CASSLKGDQYNEQFF. Here the CDR3 DNA reads TGTGCCAGCAGCTTAAAAGGGGACCAATACAATGAGCAGTTCTTC. J is TRBJ2-1 and V is TRBV7-9; D could derive from TRBD1 or TRBD2 (5 bases each). The V gene's germline CDR1 is SEHNR and CDR2 FQNEAQ (reference sequence). V was cut by 2 bases and J by 4 bases, with 12 bases left in between. CDR3 size: 15 residues.

This rearrangement joins TRBV29-1 to TRBJ2-7, with D unresolved. The V gene's germline CDR1 is SQVTM and CDR2 ANQGSEA. The CDR3 loop spans 15 amino acids. Trimming cost V 1 base and J 0 bases, with 13 bases left between them. The DNA of the CDR3 is TGCAGCGTTGAAGGGTCACCCTCGTCCTCCTACGAGCAGTACTTC. Residues: CSVEGSPSSSYEQYF.

V usage is TRBV28 and J usage is TRBJ2-7, with D possibly called TRBD1 or TRBD2 (6 bases each). Germline V gives CDR1 MDHEN, CDR2 SYDVKM. With 2 bases removed from V and 2 bases from J, the gap between germline ends came to 13 bases. The CDR3 runs 15 residues. DNA for the CDR3: TGTGCCAGCAGTTTAGGAGGGGGGTCCCCCTACGAGCAGTACTTC. Its protein product is CASSLGGGSPYEQYF.

This chain links TRBV4-3 with TRBJ2-1; D may be TRBD1 (5 bases). From germline, CDR1 is LGHNA and CDR2 YSLEER. The V end lost 1 base, the J end lost 12 bases, and 7 bases lay between the germline ends. The CDR3 loop spans 11 amino acids. CDR3 DNA: TGCGCCAGCAGCCAAGGCCAGGGGCAGTTCTTC. This sequence encodes CASSQGQGQFF.

The chain combines TRBV4-1 with TRBJ1-6; D not resolved. The CDR3 spans 16 residues. In germline, CDR1 is MGHRA, CDR2 YSYEKL. V was clipped by 3 bases and J by 10 bases, with 19 bases between them. This CDR3 reads CASSQARLGRESPLHF. In nucleotides, the CDR3 is TGCGCCAGCAGCCAGGCCCGACTTGGAAGAGAGTCACCCCTCCACTTT.

This clone was detected only a few times. The chain employs TRBV15 and TRBJ2-3; 8 bases are a match to TRBD1. Germline CDR1 is LNHNV and CDR2 is YYDKDF (reference sequence). The CDR3 runs 15 residues. The trim removed 4 bases at V and 4 bases at J, leaving 7 bases unmatched. The CDR3 loop reads CATSTRTGLSDTQYF. The CDR3 DNA is TGTGCCACCAGCACCAGGACAGGGCTGTCAGATACGCAGTATTTT.

This clone was observed once. The rearrangement links TRBV7-2 to TRBJ2-2; D is perhaps TRBD2 (6 bases). This CDR3 has 18 residues. V was pared by 5 bases and J by 6 bases, with 25 bases between. Looked up from germline, CDR1 is SGHTA and CDR2 is FQGNSA. The CDR3 loop is CASSLTHRGIGVAGELFF. CDR3 nucleotide sequence: TGTGCCAGCAGCCTGACCCATCGGGGGATCGGCGTCGCCGGGGAGCTGTTTTTT.

The chain is built from TRBV11-3 and TRBJ2-2, with TRBD2 as a possible D gene (5 bases). Trimming took off 3 bases at V and 6 bases at J, with 14 bases between the two ends. Germline V gene sequence: CDR1 SGHNT, CDR2 YENEEA. CDR3 length: 15 residues. The CDR3 DNA follows: TGTGCCAGCAGCTTTAGAGGGTTCTTAGCCGGGGAGCTGTTTTTT. Translated, it gives CASSFRGFLAGELFF.

The chain links TRBV4-1 to TRBJ2-2; 12 bases are shared with TRBD2. Germline assignment: CDR1 MGHRA and CDR2 YSYEKL. V trimming: 6 bases; J trimming: 7 bases; junction bases outside the gene matches: 9. The CDR3 totals 16 residues. CDR3 sequence reads: CASSRLAGAGDGELFF. The CDR3 bases are TGCGCCAGCAGTCGACTAGCGGGAGCGGGGGACGGGGAGCTGTTTTTT.

This clone has more than one count but fewer than ten. The rearrangement uses TRBV7-3 and TRBJ2-3, with D possibly TRBD2 on 6 matching bases. The CDR3 runs to 17 residues. Germline V lookup: CDR1 SGHTA, CDR2 FQGTGA. Trimming pared 2 bases from V and 4 bases from J, leaving 19 bases between. CDR3 sequence reads: CASSLSRLGGGADTQYF. The CDR3 DNA follows: TGTGCCAGCAGCTTATCCCGCCTGGGCGGAGGGGCAGATACGCAGTATTTT.

A single count supports this clone. The chain joins TRBV5-1 to TRBJ2-7; TRBD1 matches at 10 bases. J gave up 6 bases and V 3 bases, and 6 bases lay outside the gene matches. Germline assignment: CDR1 SGHRS and CDR2 YFSETQ. The CDR3 extends over 14 amino acids. The CDR3 is CASSSKTGGVEQYF. The CDR3 region has the DNA TGCGCCAGCAGCTCCAAGACAGGGGGCGTCGAGCAGTACTTC.

The chain recombines TRBV9 with TRBJ2-6, with a weak D call TRBD1 (5 bases). V was clipped by 4 bases and J by 0 bases, with 11 bases between them. The CDR3 length is 16 residues. In germline, CDR1 is SGDLS, CDR2 YYNGEE. As DNA, the CDR3 is TGTGCCAGCAGCCCCCAGACAGTCTCTGGGGCCAACGTCCTGACTTTC. This gives the protein CASSPQTVSGANVLTF.

The CDR3 DNA follows: TGTGCCAGCGCTCAGGACAGGCCCGGCGGCAATGAGCAGTTCTTC. Translating gives CASAQDRPGGNEQFF. This chain connects TRBV19 to TRBJ2-1; 7 bases are shared with TRBD1. Per germline, CDR1 LNHDA and CDR2 SQIVND (reference sequence). Trimming cost V 9 bases and J 6 bases; bases outside gene matches: 14. The length of the CDR3 is 15 residues.